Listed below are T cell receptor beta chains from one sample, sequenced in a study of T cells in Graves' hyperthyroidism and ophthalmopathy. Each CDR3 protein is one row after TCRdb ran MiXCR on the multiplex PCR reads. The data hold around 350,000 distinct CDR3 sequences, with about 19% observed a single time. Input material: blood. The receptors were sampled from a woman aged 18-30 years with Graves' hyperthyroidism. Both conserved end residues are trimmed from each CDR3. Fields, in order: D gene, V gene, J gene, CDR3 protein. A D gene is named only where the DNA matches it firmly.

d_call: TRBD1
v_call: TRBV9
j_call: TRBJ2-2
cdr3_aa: ASSATGGAGTGELF

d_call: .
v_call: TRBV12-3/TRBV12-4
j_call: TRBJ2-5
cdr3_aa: ASSGVGAEEETQY

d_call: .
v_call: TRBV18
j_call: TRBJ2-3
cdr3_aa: ASSPLTSGSDTQY

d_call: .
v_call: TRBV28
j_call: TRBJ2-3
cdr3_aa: ASSATGTDTQY

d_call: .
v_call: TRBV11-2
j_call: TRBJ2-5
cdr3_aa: ASRHPPASEETQY

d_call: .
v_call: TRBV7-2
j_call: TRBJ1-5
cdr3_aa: ASSGDGFEPQH

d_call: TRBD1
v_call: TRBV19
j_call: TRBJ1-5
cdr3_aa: ASRPTGGGNQPQH

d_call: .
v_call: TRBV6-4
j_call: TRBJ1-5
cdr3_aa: ASSDSGVRDQPQH

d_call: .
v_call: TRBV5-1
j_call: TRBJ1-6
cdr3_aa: ASSLRTDNSPLH

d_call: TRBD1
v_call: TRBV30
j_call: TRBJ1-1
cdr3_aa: AWSGGDRMTNTEAF

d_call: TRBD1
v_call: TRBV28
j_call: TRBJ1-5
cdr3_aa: ASTPGQAWSQPQH

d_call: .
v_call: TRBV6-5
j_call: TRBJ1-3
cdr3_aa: ASSYSRREGNTIY

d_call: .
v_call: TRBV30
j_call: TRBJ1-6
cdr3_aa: AWLPDGSSYNSPLH

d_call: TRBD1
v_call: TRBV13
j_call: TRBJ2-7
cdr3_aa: ASSSRGQGAYEQY

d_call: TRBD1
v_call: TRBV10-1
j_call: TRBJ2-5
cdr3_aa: ASSAGQVEAETQY

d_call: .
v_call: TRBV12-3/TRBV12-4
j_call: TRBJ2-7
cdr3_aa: ASSEMGDYEQY

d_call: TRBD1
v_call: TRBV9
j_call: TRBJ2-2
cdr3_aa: ASSTGTENTGELF

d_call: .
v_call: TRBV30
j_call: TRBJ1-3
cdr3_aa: AWTRRGTIY

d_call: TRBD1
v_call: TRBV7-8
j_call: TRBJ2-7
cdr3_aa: ASSSGGPYEQY

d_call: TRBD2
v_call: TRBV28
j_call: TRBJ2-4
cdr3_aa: ASSSYSGGRKNIQY

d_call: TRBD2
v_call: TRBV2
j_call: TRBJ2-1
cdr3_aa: ASGGTNHNEQF

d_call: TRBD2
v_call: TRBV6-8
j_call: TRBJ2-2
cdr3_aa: ASTPLAGGPVVGTGELF

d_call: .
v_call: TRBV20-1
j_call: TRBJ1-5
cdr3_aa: SAVYSNQPQH

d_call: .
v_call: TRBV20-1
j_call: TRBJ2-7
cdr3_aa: SATYEQY